Detailed here is one TCR beta chain. As yet, its antigen is unknown. The sample's treatment: about 20 received Ad26.COV2.S at low or high dose, single or two shots; about 5 received placebo; per-sample allocation not given. Collection of samples fell on day 63 after the first vaccine or placebo injection. Sequencing used immunoSEQ multiplex PCR; TCRdb keeps in-frame clones, though not all of them. The profile shows 350,000 to 500,000 clones, about 90% of them singletons. With V trimmed by 6 bases and J by 6 bases, 5 bases remained unmatched. The germline V gene has CDR1 MNHEY and CDR2 SVGEGT. The CDR3 spans 14 residues. The data derive from a study of Ad26.COV2.S vaccination and SARS-CoV-2 variants. Study-level information: In the study, Ad26.COV2.S was injected intramuscularly once, or twice 56 days apart. Study conclusions and caveats: Reports say spike-specific CD8+ and CD4+ T cell responses covered substantial breadth after vaccination.

This sequence joins TRBV6-2 or TRBV6-3 and TRBJ2-2; 9 bases agree with TRBD1. Sequences were derived from peripheral blood, sampled in a trial of Ad26.COV2.S vaccine versus placebo. The source of this sequence is a person between 18 and 59 years old who received the Ad26.COV2.S COVID-19 vaccine or a placebo. CDR3 sequence: CASSGQGWAGELFF. The CDR3 DNA reads as TGTGCCAGCAGCGGACAGGGGTGGGCCGGGGAGCTGTTTTTT.